These 8 T cell receptor beta chains came from one sample sequenced in a study of neurological immune-mediated disorders. MiXCR, applied by TCRdb to the 5' RACE reads, yields one record per CDR3 protein. The sample consists of more than 15,000 distinct CDR3 sequences, 3% to 3.5% of them appearing once. The sequenced sample was CD8+ T cells from blood. The receptor set was obtained from a woman aged 40 to 50 in good health.

In this sample, this clonotype turned up many times. The rearrangement joins TRBV4-1 to TRBJ1-6; tentative D call: TRBD1 (6 bases). This CDR3 is 16 amino acids long. Per the germline V gene, CDR1 is MGHRA and CDR2 is YSYEKL. V was trimmed by 1 base and J by 6 bases, leaving 13 bases between them. Here the CDR3 DNA reads TGCGCCAGCAGCCAAGCGGGGGGCCCCCGTAATTCACCCCTCCACTTT. Protein product: CASSQAGGPRNSPLHF.

The table lists this clonotype with many counts. This chain links TRBV2 with TRBJ2-2; 9 bases fit TRBD2. The length of the CDR3 is 15 residues. Trimming took 4 bases from V and 6 from J; bases not matched to a gene: 6. Germline CDR1 SNHLY, CDR2 FYNNEI. CDR3: CASSGREGPAGELFF. The CDR3 nucleotides are TGTGCCAGCAGTGGGCGGGAGGGCCCGGCCGGGGAGCTGTTTTTT.

This clonotype has a count of ten or more. CDR3: CASTTTGSYNEQFF. The CDR3 DNA sequence: TGTGCCAGCACTACCACGGGCTCCTACAATGAGCAGTTCTTC. The chain employs TRBV12-3 or TRBV12-4 and TRBJ2-1; D is uncertain. This CDR3 is built from 14 residues. The V end lost 7 bases, the J end lost 0 bases, and 10 bases lay between the germline ends.

This clonotype was recorded at least ten times. The gene calls are TRBV29-1 and TRBJ2-5; no clear D gene. The ends were cut back, 4 bases at V and 5 bases at J, with 5 bases in the middle. Germline V gene data show CDR1 as SQVTM and CDR2 as ANQGSEA. The CDR3 extends over 10 amino acids. The CDR3 nucleotides read TGCAGCGTTGTTGTGGAGACCCAGTACTTC. The encoded protein is CSVVVETQYF.

In its sample, this clonotype was seen many times. The chain recombines TRBV7-6 with TRBJ1-1; no firm D call. Germline-derived CDR1 and CDR2 are SGHVS and FNYEAQ. The CDR3 is made up of 18 amino acids. Between the trimmed V and J ends, which lost 4 bases and 6 bases, there was a span of 27 bases. CDR3 nucleotide sequence: TGTGCCAGCAGCTCTACACGATTACCCCGGGTACTAAACGCTGAAGCTTTCTTT. Protein sequence: CASSSTRLPRVLNAEAFF.

This clonotype was seen many times. The genes are TRBV5-1 and TRBJ2-5; TRBD2 aligns across 8 bases. The CDR3 is 13 amino acids. V lost 7 bases to trimming and J lost 5 bases; unmatched junction nucleotides: 7. The germline gives CDR1 SGHRS, CDR2 YFSETQ. CDR3 bases: TGCGCCAGCCGAGGACTAGCTTCGGAGACCCAGTACTTC. Amino acid sequence: CASRGLASETQYF.

This clonotype was recorded at least ten times. The chain links TRBV9 to TRBJ2-1; D is uncertain. V shed 0 bases and J shed 8 bases, with 3 bases lying between them. CDR1 is SGDLS and CDR2 is YYNGEE in the germline V gene. The CDR3 covers 11 residues. The CDR3, as DNA: TGTGCCAGCAGCGTAGGTGATGAGCAGTTCTTC. Its protein product is CASSVGDEQFF. Based on the CDR3 plus reference TRBV9 and TRBJ2-1, the full variable domain is DSGVTQTPKHLITATGQRVTLRCSPRSGDLSVYWYQQSLDQGLQFLIQYYNGEERAKGNILERFSAQQFPDLHSELNLSSLELGDSALYFCASSVGDEQFFGPGTRLTVL.

By proportion, this clonotype is medium-sized. CDR3 sequence reads: CSANRGQETQYF. CDR3 nucleotide sequence: TGCAGTGCGAACAGGGGCCAAGAGACCCAGTACTTC. The V gene is TRBV20-1, the J gene TRBJ2-5; TRBD1 aligns across 7 bases. CDR3 length: 12 amino acids. Germline values: CDR1 DFQATT, CDR2 SNEGSKA (reference sequence). Trimming took 6 bases from V and 1 from J; bases not matched to a gene: 2.